The clone carrying this TCR beta chain turned up a few times. The CDR3 totals 15 residues. Losses at the gene ends were 3 bases for V and 3 bases for J; bases not matched to a gene: 4. CDR1 LNHDA and CDR2 SQIVND come from the germline V gene (reference sequence). This record comes from a study of blood T cell repertoires in COVID-19. The wider study: Specimens from acute and convalescent COVID-19 originated in the United States, Italy and Spain. PBMCs, B-cell-depleted T cells, or T cells provided the cDNA or gDNA that made up the material.

Methods used by the authors: Reference gene primer amplification in the assay estimated nucleated cell counts. Sequenced by immunoSEQ multiplex PCR; TCRdb stores in-frame clones only, minus some. V and J calls and clone size are given by that table; D and trimming were obtained from the DNA. The profile covers roughly 110,000 clones, with under 95% appearing a single time and 1% to 1.5% taken by the ten largest. V is TRBV19 and J is TRBJ2-3; 9 bases are a match to TRBD2. The sample comprised peripheral blood. The receptor comes from a woman aged 30 to 39 with acute or convalescent COVID-19. The CDR3 bases are TGTGCCAGTAGTATCCGGCGGGGGGGGACAGATACGCAGTATTTT. Its translation is CASSIRRGGTDTQYF.